Shown below are 5 T cell receptor beta chains from a single sample sequenced in a study of blood T cell repertoires in COVID-19. Generated by immunoSEQ multiplex PCR, the TCRdb table keeps only in-frame clones and is missing some. The repertoire holds hundreds of thousands of clones, roughly nine tenths seen once, with around 1.1% in the top ten. The specimen sequenced was PBMCs or T cells enriched from blood (not recorded which). The receptor set was obtained from a man younger than 40 who had recovered from COVID-19.

The V gene is TRBV4-1, the J gene TRBJ2-7; possibly TRBD2 for D (7 bases). The length of the CDR3 is 17 residues. V lost 4 bases and J 4 bases, leaving 23 bases between the germline ends. Germline CDR1 MGHRA, CDR2 YSYEKL. CDR3 amino acids: CASSPLAGGGRGYEQYF. The DNA of the CDR3 is TGCGCCAGCAGCCCTTTAGCTGGGGGCGGGAGAGGGTACGAGCAGTACTTC.

This sequence joins TRBV10-1 and TRBJ2-7, with 7 bases fitting TRBD1. The length of the CDR3 is 14 residues. V dropped 3 bases and J dropped 2; count of bases not matched to a gene: 4. Germline-derived CDR1 and CDR2 are WNHNN and SYGVQD (reference sequence). CDR3 coding DNA: TGCGCCAGCAGTGATTCGGGACAGACCTACGAGCAGTACTTC. This encodes CASSDSGQTYEQYF.

The chain carries TRBV4-1 and TRBJ2-1; TRBD2 agrees at 9 bases. Trimming took 4 bases from V and 1 from J; bases not matched to a gene: 2. CDR1 and CDR2 (germline): MGHRA, YSYEKL. This CDR3 has 15 residues. DNA for the CDR3: TGCGCCAGCAGCCCACTAGCGGGTTCCTACAATGAGCAGTTCTTC. Amino acids: CASSPLAGSYNEQFF.

In this sample, this clone turned up once. The V call is TRBV12-3 or TRBV12-4, the J call TRBJ1-5, with unresolved D. V lost 1 base and J lost 4, with 5 bases in between. CDR3 length: 13 residues. CDR3 bases: TGTGCCAGCAGTTTAGGGCATAATCAGCCCCAGCATTTT. Residues: CASSLGHNQPQHF.

The chain combines TRBV19 with TRBJ1-3; TRBD1 might be the D (5 bases). The CDR3 has 11 residues. Germline assignment: CDR1 LNHDA and CDR2 SQIVND (reference sequence). Between the trimmed V and J ends, which lost 5 bases and 8 bases, there was a span of 7 bases. The CDR3 DNA is TGTGCCAGTAGTCTCAGGGACACCATATATTTT. Amino acids: CASSLRDTIYF.